This T cell receptor (beta chain) was recorded in a study of identical twins. Study-level findings and limits: Models underestimated TCR alpha sharing (out-of-frame) in monozygotic twins. High-abundance cord blood beta clonotypes had fewer insertions; memory repertoires showed none.

Germline assignment: CDR1 SGHKS and CDR2 YYEKEE (reference sequence). The CDR3 is 15 residues long. V was pared by 5 bases and J by 4 bases, with 11 bases of the junction left unmatched. TCRdb fed the 5' RACE reads into MiXCR, producing one record per CDR3 protein. The table shows fewer than 450,000 distinct CDR3 sequences, with 7% to 9.5% occurring only once. This clonotype was picked up many times. Antigen: not known. The chain has TRBV5-5 and TRBJ2-5; TRBD1 matches 7 bases. This sequence was found in a woman in her forties or fifties in good health. Sequencing input: naive T cells sorted from blood. The CDR3: CASSLGDSPGETQYF. The CDR3 bases are TGTGCCAGCAGTTTAGGGGACAGTCCGGGAGAGACCCAGTACTTC.